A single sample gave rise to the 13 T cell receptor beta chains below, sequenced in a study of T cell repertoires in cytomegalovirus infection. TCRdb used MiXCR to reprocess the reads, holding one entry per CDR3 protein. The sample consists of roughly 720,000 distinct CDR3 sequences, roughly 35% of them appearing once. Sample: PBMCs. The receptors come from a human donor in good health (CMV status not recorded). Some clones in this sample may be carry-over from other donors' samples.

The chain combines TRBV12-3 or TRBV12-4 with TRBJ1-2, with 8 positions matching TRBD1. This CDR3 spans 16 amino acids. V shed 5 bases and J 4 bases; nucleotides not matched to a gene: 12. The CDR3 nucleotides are TGTGCCAGCAGTCCTGGACAGGGAACGGCGGGCTATGGCTACACCTTC. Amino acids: CASSPGQGTAGYGYTF.

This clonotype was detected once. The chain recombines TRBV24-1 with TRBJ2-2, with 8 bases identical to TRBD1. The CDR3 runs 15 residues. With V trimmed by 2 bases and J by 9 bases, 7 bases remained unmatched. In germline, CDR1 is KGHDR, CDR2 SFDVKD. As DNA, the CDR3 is TGTGCCACCAGTGATTCTGGACAGGGCAGACGGGAGCTGTTTTTT. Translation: CATSDSGQGRRELFF.

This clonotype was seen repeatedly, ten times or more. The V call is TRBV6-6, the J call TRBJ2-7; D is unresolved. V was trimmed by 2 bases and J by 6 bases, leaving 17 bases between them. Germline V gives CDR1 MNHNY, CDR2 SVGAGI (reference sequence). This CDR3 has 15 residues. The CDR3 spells CASSYSQITLPEQYF. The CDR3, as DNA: TGTGCCAGCAGTTACAGTCAGATAACCCTCCCCGAGCAGTACTTC.

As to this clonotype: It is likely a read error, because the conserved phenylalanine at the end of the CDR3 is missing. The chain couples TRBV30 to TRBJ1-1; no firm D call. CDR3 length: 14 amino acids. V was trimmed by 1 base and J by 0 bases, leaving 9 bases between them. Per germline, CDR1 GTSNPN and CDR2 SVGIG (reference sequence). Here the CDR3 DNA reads TGTGCCTGGAGTGGATTCGGGGTGAACACTGAAGCTTTCTGT. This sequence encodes CAWSGFGVNTEAFC.

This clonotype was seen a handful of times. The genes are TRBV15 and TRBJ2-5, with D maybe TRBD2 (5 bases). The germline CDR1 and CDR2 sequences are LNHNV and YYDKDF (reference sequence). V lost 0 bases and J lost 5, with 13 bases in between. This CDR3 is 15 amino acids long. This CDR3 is CATSRDRASRETQYF. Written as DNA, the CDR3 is TGTGCCACCAGCAGAGATCGGGCTAGCAGGGAGACCCAGTACTTC.

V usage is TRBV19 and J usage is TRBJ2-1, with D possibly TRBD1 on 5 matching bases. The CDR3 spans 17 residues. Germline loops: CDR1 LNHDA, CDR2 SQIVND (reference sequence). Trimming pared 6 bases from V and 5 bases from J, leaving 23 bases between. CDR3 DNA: TGTGCCAGTAGCTCCGAGGAGATAGGGGTAAGCAACAATGAGCAGTTCTTC. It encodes CASSSEEIGVSNNEQFF.

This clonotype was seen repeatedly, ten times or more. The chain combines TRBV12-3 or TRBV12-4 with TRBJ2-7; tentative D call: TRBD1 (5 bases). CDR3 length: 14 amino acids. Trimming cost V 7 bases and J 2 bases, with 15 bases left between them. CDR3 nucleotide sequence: TGTGCCAGCACCTCTCGGACAAGTCCCTACGAGCAGTACTTC. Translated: CASTSRTSPYEQYF.

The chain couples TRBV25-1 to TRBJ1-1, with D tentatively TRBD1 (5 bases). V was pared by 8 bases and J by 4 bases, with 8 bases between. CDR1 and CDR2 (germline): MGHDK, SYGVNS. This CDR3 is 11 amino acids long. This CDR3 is CASWGGTEAFF. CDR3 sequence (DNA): TGTGCCAGCTGGGGGGGCACTGAAGCTTTCTTT.

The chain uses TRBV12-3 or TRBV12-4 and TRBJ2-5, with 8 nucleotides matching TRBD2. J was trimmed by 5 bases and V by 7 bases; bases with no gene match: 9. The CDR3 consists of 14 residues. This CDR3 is CASISSGSRETQYF. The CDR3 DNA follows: TGTGCCAGCATTTCAAGCGGGAGCCGGGAGACCCAGTACTTC.

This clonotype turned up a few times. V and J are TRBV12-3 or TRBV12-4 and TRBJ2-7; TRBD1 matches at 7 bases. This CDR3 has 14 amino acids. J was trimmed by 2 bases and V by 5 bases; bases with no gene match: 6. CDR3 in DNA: TGTGCCAGCAGTCCCGACAGGGCCCCCTACGAGCAGTACTTC. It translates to CASSPDRAPYEQYF.

CDR3 amino acids: CASLPRDGNTEAFF. DNA of the CDR3: TGTGCCAGCTTACCCCGAGACGGGAACACTGAAGCTTTCTTT. V is TRBV28 and J is TRBJ1-1, with D hard to call. The ends were cut back, 8 bases at V and 1 base at J, with 14 bases in the middle. This CDR3 has 14 amino acids. CDR1 is MDHEN and CDR2 is SYDVKM in the germline V gene.

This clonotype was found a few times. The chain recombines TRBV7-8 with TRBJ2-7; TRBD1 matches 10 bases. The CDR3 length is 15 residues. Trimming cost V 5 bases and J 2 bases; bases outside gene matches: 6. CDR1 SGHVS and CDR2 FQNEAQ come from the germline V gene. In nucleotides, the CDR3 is TGTGCCAGCAGCCTCCGGGACAGGGGTCCCTACGAGCAGTACTTC. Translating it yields CASSLRDRGPYEQYF.

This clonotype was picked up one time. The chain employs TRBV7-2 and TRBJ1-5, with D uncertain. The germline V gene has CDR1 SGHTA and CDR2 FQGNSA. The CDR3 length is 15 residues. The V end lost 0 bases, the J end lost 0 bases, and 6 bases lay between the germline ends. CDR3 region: CASSLAQSSNQPQHF. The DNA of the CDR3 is TGTGCCAGCAGCTTAGCCCAGAGTAGCAATCAGCCCCAGCATTTT.